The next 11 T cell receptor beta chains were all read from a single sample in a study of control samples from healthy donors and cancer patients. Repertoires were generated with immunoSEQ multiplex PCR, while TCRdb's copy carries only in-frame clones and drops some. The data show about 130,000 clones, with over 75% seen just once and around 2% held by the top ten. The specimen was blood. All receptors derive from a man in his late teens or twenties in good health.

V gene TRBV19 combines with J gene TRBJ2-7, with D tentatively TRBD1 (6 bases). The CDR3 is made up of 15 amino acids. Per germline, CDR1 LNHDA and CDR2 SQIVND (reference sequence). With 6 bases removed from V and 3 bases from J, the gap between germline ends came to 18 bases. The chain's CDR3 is CASSMTGMGFYEQYF. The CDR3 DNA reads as TGTGCCAGTAGCATGACAGGTATGGGATTCTACGAGCAGTACTTC.

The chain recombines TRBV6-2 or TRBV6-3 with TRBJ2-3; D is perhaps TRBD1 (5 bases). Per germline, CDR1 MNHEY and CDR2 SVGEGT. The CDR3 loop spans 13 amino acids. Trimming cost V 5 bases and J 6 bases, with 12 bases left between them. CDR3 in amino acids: CASSVRQLDTQYF. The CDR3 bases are TGTGCCAGCAGTGTAAGACAGTTGGATACGCAGTATTTT.

The CDR3 DNA sequence: TGCAGCGGAGAACGGGGGGCCGATGGCTACACCTTC. Its translation is CSGERGADGYTF. This rearrangement joins TRBV29-1 to TRBJ1-2; TRBD1 is a possible D gene (6 bases). Looked up from germline, CDR1 is SQVTM and CDR2 is ANQGSEA. V lost 7 bases and J lost 6, with 15 bases in between. The CDR3 is made up of 12 amino acids.

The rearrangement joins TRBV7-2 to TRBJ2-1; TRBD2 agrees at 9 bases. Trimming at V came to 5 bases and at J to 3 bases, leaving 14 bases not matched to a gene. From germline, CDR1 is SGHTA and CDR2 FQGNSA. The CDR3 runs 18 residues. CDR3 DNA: TGTGCCAGCAGCACACAGCGGGAGGCAGGGTTGCGCTACAATGAGCAGTTCTTC. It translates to CASSTQREAGLRYNEQFF.

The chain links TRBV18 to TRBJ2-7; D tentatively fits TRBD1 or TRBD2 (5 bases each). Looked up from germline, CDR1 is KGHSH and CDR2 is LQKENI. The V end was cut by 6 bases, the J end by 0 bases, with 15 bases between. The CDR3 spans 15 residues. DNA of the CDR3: TGTGCCAGCTCTCAGAGGGGCCCCAGCTCCTACGAGCAGTACTTC. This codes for CASSQRGPSSYEQYF.

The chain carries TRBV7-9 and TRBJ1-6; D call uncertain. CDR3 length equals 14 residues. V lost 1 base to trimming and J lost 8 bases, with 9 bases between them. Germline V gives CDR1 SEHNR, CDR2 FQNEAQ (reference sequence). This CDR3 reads CASSLGKIYSPLHF. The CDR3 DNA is TGTGCCAGCAGCTTAGGCAAAATCTATTCACCCCTCCACTTT.

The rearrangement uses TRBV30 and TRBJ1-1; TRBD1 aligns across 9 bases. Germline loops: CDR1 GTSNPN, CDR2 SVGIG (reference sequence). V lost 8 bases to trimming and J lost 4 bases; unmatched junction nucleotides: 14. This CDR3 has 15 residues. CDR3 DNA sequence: TGTGCCAGATTAGGACAGGGGAGGCGGAGCACTGAAGCTTTCTTT. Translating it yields CARLGQGRRSTEAFF.

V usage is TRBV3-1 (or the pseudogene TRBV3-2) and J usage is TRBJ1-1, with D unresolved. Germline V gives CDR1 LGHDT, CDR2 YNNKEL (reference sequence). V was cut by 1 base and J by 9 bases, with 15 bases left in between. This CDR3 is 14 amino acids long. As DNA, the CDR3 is TGTGCCAGCAGCCAAGTTCAGTCCCGAGCGAAAGCTTTCTTT. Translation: CASSQVQSRAKAFF.

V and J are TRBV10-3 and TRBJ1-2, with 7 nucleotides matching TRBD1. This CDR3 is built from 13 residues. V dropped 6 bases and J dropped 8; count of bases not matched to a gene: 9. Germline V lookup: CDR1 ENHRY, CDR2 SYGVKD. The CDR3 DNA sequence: TGTGCCATCAGGGGGACAGAATCGGGAGGCTACACCTTC. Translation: CAIRGTESGGYTF.

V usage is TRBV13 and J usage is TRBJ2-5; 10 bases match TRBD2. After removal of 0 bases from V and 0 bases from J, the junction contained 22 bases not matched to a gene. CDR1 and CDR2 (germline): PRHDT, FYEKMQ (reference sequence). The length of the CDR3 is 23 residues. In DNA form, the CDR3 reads TGTGCCAGCAGCTTAGGAGATCGGACAGGGAGGCTAGCGGGAGTCGGGTACCAAGAGACCCAGTACTTC. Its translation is CASSLGDRTGRLAGVGYQETQYF.

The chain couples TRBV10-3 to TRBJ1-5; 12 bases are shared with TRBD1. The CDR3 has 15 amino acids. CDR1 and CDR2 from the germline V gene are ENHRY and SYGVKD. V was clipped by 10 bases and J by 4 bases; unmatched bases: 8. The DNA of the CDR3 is TGTGCCACCGGGACAGGGGGCGGAGGGAATCAGCCCCAGCATTTT. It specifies CATGTGGGGNQPQHF.